This TCR beta chain came from a study of identical twins. Study observations and caveats: Beta clonotypes that were abundant in cord blood contained fewer insertions, a pattern absent from memory repertoires. One should note that invariant MAIT and iNKT cells could partly confound zero-insertion analyses.

This CDR3 is built from 16 residues. Germline CDR1 is KGHSH and CDR2 is LQKENI. V shed 4 bases, J shed 1 base, and the junction held 3 bases outside the gene matches. TCRdb fed the 5' RACE reads into MiXCR, producing one record per CDR3 protein. The top ten hold 0.35% to 0.45% of the sample, which has 510,000 or so distinct CDR3 sequences, about 16% seen once. Turning to this clonotype: Antigen: not known.

The same specimen was also included in a second study, on yellow fever vaccine responses in identical twins.

The sample was CD4+ T cells sorted from blood. This clonotype originated in a woman in her late teens or twenties in good health. The V call is TRBV18, the J call TRBJ2-2, with 10 nucleotides matching TRBD2. The CDR3 DNA sequence: TGTGCCAGCTCACGGACTAGCGGAAAGAACACCGGGGAGCTGTTTTTT. Encoded protein: CASSRTSGKNTGELFF.